This TCR beta chain was captured by sequencing in a study of cytomegalovirus exposure and HLA in healthy donors. Healthy bone marrow donors supplied every sample. In the PCR, 60 Vbeta and 13 Jbeta primers were used. Using immunoSEQ multiplex PCR, the repertoire was profiled, and TCRdb retains in-frame clones only, with some absent. The sample contains about 150,000 clones, about 82% of which appear only once. Germline V gene data show CDR1 as MNHNY and CDR2 as SVGAGI (reference sequence). The V end was cut by 0 bases, the J end by 6 bases, with 11 bases between. The CDR3 spans 14 residues. Sequenced input: PBMCs. The chain has TRBV6-6 and TRBJ1-2; no firm D call. The sequence was collected from a male donor in good health and CMV-seronegative. Here the CDR3 reads CASSYSSKIDGYTF. The CDR3 DNA is TGTGCCAGCAGTTACTCGTCTAAAATAGATGGCTACACCTTC.